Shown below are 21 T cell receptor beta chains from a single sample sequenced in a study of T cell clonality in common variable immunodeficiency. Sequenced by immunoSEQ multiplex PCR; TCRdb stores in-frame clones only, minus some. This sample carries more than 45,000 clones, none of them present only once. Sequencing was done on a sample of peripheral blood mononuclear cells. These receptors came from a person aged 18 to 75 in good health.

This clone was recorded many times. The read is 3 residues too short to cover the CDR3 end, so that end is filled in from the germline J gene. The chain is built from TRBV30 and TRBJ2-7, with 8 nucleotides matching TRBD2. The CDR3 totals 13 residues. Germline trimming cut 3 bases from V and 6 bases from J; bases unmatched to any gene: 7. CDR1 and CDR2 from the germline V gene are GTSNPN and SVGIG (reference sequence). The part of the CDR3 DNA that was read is TGTGCCTGGAGCGGGACTAGTTATCGCGAG. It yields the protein CAWSGTSYRE. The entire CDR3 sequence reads CAWSGTSYREQYF.

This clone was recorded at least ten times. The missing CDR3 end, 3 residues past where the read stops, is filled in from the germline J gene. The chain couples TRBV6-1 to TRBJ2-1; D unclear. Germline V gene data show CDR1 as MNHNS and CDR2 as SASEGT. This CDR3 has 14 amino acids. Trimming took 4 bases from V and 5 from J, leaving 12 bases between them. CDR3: CASSAAAVNNEQFF. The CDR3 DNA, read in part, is TGTGCCAGCAGTGCTGCGGCAGTCAACAATGAG.

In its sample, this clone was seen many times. The CDR3 loop reads CASSESRRMNSPLFF. The covered CDR3 bases are TGCGCCAGCAGTGAGTCCCGCAGGATGAATTCACCA. The rearrangement uses TRBV10-1 and TRBJ1-4; D is undetermined. The read terminates 3 residues before the CDR3 end, so the remaining end is supplied by the germline J gene. This CDR3 has 15 residues. CDR1 and CDR2 (germline): WNHNN, SYGVQD (reference sequence).

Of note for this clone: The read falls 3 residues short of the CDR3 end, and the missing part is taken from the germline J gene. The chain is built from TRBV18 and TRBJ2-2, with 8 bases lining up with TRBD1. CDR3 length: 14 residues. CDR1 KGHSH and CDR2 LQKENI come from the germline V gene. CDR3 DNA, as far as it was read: TGTGCCAGCTCGCAGGGGGCTGCTAATGAAAAG. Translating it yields CASSQGAANEK. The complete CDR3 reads CASSQGAANEKLFF.

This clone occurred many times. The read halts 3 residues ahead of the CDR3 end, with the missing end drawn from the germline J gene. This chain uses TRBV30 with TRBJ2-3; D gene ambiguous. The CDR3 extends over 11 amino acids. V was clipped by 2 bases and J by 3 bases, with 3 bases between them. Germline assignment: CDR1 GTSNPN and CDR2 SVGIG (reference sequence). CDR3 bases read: TGTGCCTGGAGTCCGACAGATACG. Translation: CAWSPTDT. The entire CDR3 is CAWSPTDTQYF. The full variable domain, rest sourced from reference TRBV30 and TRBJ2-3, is SQTIHQWPATLVQPVGSPLSLECTVEGTSNPNLYWYRQAAGRGLQLLFYSVGIGQISSEVPQNLSASRPQDRQFILSSKKLLLSDSGFYLCAWSPTDTQYFGPGTRLTVL.

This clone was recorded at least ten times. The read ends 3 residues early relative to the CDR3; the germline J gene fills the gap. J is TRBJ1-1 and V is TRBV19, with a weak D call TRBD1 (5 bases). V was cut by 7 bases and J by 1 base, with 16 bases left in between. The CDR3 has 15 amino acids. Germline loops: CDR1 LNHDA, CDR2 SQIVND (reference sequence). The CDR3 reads CASKTGRAENTEAFF. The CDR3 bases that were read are TGTGCCAGTAAAACCGGCAGGGCAGAGAACACTGAA.

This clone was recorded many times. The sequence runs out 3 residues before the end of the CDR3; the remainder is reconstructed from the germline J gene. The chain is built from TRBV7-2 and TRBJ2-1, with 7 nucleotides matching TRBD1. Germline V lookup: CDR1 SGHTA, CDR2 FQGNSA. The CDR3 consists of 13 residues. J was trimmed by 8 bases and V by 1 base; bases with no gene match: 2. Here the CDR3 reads CASSLGQGYEQFF. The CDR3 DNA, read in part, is TGTGCCAGCAGCTTAGGACAGGGCTATGAG.

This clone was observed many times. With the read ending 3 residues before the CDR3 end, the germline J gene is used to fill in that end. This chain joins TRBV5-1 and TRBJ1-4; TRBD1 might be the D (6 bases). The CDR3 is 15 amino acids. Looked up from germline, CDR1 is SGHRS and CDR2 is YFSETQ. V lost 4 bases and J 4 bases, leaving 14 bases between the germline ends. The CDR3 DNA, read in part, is TGCGCCAGCAGCGATAAAGGACAGAGTAATGAAAAA. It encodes CASSDKGQSNEK. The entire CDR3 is CASSDKGQSNEKLFF.

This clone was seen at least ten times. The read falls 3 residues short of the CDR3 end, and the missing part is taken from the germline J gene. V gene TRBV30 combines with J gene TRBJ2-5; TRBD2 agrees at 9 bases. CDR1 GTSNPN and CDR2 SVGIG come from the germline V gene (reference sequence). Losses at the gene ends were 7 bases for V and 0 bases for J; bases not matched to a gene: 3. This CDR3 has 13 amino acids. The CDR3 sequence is CASVAGDQETQYF. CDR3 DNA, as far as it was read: TGTGCCTCGGTAGCGGGGGACCAAGAGACC.

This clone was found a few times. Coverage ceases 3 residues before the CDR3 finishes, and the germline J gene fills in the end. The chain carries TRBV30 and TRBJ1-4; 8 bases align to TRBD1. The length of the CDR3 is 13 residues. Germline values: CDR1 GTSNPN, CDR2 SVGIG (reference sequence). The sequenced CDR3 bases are TGTGCCTGGGGTGGACAGGGCACTTCACCA. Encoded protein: CAWGGQGTSP. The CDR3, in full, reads CAWGGQGTSPLFF.

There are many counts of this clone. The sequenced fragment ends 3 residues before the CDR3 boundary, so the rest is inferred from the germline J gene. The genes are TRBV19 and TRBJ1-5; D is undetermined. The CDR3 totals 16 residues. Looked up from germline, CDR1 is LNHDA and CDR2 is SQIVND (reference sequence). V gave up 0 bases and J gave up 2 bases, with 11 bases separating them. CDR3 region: CASSIESGSGNQPQHF. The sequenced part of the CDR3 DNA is TGTGCCAGTAGTATAGAGTCGGGGTCCGGCAATCAGCCC.

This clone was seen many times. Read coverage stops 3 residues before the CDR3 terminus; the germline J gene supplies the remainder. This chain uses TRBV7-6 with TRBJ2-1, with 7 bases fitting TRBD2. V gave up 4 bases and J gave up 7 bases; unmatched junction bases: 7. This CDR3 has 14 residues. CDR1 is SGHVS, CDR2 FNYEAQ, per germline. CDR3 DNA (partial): TGTGCCAGCAGCTGGGAGGTCGGGGGGAATGAG. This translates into CASSWEVGGNE. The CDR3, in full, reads CASSWEVGGNEQFF.

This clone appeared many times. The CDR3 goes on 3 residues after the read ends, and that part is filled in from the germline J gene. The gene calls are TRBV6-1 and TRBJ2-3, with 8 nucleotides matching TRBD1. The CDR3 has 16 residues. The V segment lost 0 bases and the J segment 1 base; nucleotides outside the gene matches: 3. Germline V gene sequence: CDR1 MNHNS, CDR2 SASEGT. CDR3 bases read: TGTGCCAGCAGTGAAGCTGAGACAGGGGGCACAGATACG. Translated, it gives CASSEAETGGTDT. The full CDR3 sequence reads CASSEAETGGTDTQYF.

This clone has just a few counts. CDR3 loop: CASRAPGQFLLNTEAFF. The covered CDR3 bases are TGTGCCAGTAGGGCCCCGGGACAGTTCCTTCTGAACACTGAA. V usage is TRBV19 and J usage is TRBJ1-1, with 7 nucleotides matching TRBD1. Read sequence stops 3 residues before the CDR3 end, and the germline J gene provides the missing end. Germline values: CDR1 LNHDA, CDR2 SQIVND (reference sequence). The CDR3 is made up of 17 amino acids. V was pared by 6 bases and J by 0 bases, with 13 bases of the junction left unmatched.

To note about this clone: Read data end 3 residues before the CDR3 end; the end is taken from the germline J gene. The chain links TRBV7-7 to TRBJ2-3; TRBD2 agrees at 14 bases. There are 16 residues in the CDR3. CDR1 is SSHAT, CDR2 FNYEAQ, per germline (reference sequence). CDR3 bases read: TGTGCCAGCAGCCTGGGACTAGCGGGGGTCCAAGAGACG. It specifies CASSLGLAGVQET. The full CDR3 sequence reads CASSLGLAGVQETQYF.

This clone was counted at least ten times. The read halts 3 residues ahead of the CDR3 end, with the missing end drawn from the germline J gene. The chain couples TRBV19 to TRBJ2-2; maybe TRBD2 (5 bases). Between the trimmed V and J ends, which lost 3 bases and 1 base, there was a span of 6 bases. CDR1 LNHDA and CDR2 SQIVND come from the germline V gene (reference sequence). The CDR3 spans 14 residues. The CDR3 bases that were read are TGTGCCAGTAGTATGGCGGGGAACACCGGGGAG. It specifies CASSMAGNTGE. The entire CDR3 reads CASSMAGNTGELFF. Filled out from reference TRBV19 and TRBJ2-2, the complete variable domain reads DGGITQSPKYLFRKEGQNVTLSCEQNLNHDAMYWYRQDPGQGLRLIYYSQIVNDFQKGDIAEGYSVSREKKESFPLTVTSAQKNPTAFYLCASSMAGNTGELFFGEGSRLTVL.

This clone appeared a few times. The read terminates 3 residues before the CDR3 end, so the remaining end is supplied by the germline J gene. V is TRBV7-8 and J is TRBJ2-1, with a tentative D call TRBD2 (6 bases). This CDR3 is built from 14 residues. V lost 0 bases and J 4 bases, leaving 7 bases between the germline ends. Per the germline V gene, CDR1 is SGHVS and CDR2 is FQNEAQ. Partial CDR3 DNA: TGTGCCAGCAGCTTAGCGCGGGATTACAATGAG. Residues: CASSLARDYNE. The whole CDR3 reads CASSLARDYNEQFF.

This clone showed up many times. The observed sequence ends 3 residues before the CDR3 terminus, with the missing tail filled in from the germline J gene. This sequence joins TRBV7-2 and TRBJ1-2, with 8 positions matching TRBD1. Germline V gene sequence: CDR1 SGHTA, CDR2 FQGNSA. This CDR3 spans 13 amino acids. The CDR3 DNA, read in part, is TGTGCCAGCAGCTTAGGGACAGGGATCGGC. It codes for CASSLGTGIG. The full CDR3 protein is CASSLGTGIGYTF.

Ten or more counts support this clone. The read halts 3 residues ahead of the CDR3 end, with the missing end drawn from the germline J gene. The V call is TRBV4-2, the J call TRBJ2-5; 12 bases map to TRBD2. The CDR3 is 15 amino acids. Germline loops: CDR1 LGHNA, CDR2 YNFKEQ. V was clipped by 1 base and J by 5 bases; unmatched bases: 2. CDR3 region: CASSQGLAGEETQYF. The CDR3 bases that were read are TGTGCCAGCAGCCAAGGACTAGCGGGGGAGGAGACC.

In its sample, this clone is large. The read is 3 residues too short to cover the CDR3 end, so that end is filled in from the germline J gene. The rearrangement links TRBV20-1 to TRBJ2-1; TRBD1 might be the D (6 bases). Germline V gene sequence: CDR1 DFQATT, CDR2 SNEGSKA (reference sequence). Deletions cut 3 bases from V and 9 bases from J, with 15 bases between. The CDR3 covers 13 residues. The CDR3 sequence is CSASPTGLSEQFF. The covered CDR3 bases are TGCAGTGCTAGCCCCACAGGGTTAAGTGAG.

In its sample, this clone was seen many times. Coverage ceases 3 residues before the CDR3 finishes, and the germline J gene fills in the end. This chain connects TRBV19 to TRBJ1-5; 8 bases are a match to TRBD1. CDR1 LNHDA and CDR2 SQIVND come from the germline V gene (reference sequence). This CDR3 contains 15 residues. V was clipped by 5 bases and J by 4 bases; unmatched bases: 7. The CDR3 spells CASSSHTGGNQPQHF. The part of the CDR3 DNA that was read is TGTGCCAGTAGTTCCCATACAGGGGGGAATCAGCCC. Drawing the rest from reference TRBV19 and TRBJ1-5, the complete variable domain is DGGITQSPKYLFRKEGQNVTLSCEQNLNHDAMYWYRQDPGQGLRLIYYSQIVNDFQKGDIAEGYSVSREKKESFPLTVTSAQKNPTAFYLCASSSHTGGNQPQHFGDGTRLSIL.